The 13 T cell receptor beta chains listed next were all sequenced from one sample in a study of T cell clonality in common variable immunodeficiency. Here immunoSEQ multiplex PCR was the method, and the copy in TCRdb shows in-frame clones only, minus some. The sample holds approximately 60,000 clones, and no clone turns up only once. What was sequenced was peripheral blood mononuclear cells. The receptors originated from a person between 18 and 70 years old in good health.

This clone was observed at least ten times. The read halts 3 residues ahead of the CDR3 end, with the missing end drawn from the germline J gene. This chain joins TRBV5-1 and TRBJ2-2, with D unclear. CDR3 length: 13 residues. V lost 1 base, J lost 4 bases, and 5 bases lay in between. Germline CDR1 reads SGHRS; CDR2 reads YFSETQ. The CDR3 protein is CASSLPGTGELFF. Incomplete CDR3 DNA: TGCGCCAGCAGCTTGCCGGGCACCGGGGAG.

This clone was seen repeatedly, ten times or more. The CDR3 goes on 3 residues after the read ends, and that part is filled in from the germline J gene. The J gene is TRBJ1-2, the V gene TRBV4-1; TRBD1 agrees at 7 bases. V dropped 1 base and J dropped 1; count of bases not matched to a gene: 3. The CDR3 spans 15 residues. Germline V gene sequence: CDR1 MGHRA, CDR2 YSYEKL. Partial CDR3 DNA: TGCGCCAGCAGCCAAGGACAGGGTTATAACTATGGC. This sequence encodes CASSQGQGYNYG. The full CDR3 is CASSQGQGYNYGYTF.

This clone was seen many times. From the germline J gene comes the end of the CDR3, since the read stops 3 residues before it. This rearrangement joins TRBV12-3 or TRBV12-4 to TRBJ2-2; possible D gene TRBD1, 6 bases. This CDR3 spans 14 amino acids. Trimming shortened V by 6 bases and J by 6 bases, and 14 bases separated the two germline ends. The CDR3 is CASRKQGFSGELFF. CDR3 DNA (partial): TGTGCCAGCAGAAAACAGGGATTTTCCGGGGAG.

This clone has just a few counts. The read is 3 residues too short to cover the CDR3 end, so that end is filled in from the germline J gene. The chain has TRBV5-1 and TRBJ1-1; TRBD1 matches 8 bases. The germline CDR1 and CDR2 sequences are SGHRS and YFSETQ. V shed 5 bases, J shed 3 bases, and the junction held 6 bases outside the gene matches. The CDR3 length is 14 residues. The sequenced CDR3 bases are TGCGCCAGCAGAAAACCGGGACAGGACACTGAA. It encodes CASRKPGQDTE. The full CDR3 protein reads CASRKPGQDTEAFF.

This clone was seen many times. The read falls 3 residues short of the CDR3 end, and the missing part is taken from the germline J gene. The chain has TRBV2 and TRBJ1-5; possibly TRBD1 for D (5 bases). The germline V gene has CDR1 SNHLY and CDR2 FYNNEI. V was shortened by 6 bases and J by 6 bases, with 12 bases between the two germline ends. There are 13 residues in the CDR3. CDR3 region: CASRTDGGQPQHF. The DNA read from the CDR3 is TGTGCCAGCAGGACGGACGGGGGTCAGCCC.

This clone was counted ten times or more. The sequenced CDR3 bases are TGTGCCAGCACCCTAGTGGGTGACAGTGAAAAA. This codes for CASTLVGDSEK. In full, the CDR3 is CASTLVGDSEKLFF. The V gene is TRBV7-9, the J gene TRBJ1-4, with D perhaps TRBD1 (5 bases). The read terminates 3 residues before the CDR3 end, so the remaining end is supplied by the germline J gene. CDR1 is SEHNR, CDR2 FQNEAQ, per germline (reference sequence). The CDR3 has 14 amino acids. V shed 7 bases and J shed 7 bases, with 16 bases lying between them.

A few counts support this clone. The CDR3 loop reads CASRAVGNTIYF. The CDR3 DNA, read in part, is TGTGCCAGCAGGGCAGTTGGAAACACC. The genes are TRBV11-2 and TRBJ1-3, with D unresolved. The read falls 3 residues short of the CDR3 end, and the missing part is taken from the germline J gene. Germline CDR1 reads SGHAT; CDR2 reads FQNNGV. CDR3 size: 12 residues. V lost 6 bases, J lost 3 bases, and 6 bases lay in between.

This clone was observed at least ten times. Coverage ceases 3 residues before the CDR3 finishes, and the germline J gene fills in the end. This chain uses TRBV29-1 with TRBJ2-2; 8 positions match TRBD1. The CDR3 has 14 amino acids. Germline CDR1 reads SQVTM; CDR2 reads ANQGSEA. The J segment lost 5 bases and the V segment lost 3 bases, leaving 5 bases of the junction unmatched. CDR3 DNA, as far as it was read: TGCAGCGTTGACCTGGACAGGGAGACCGGGGAG. As protein: CSVDLDRETGE. From start to end, the CDR3 is CSVDLDRETGELFF.

This clone was recorded many times. The observed sequence ends 3 residues before the CDR3 terminus, with the missing tail filled in from the germline J gene. The chain is built from TRBV11-2 and TRBJ2-7, with TRBD2 identical over 8 bases. The CDR3 contains 12 residues. From germline, CDR1 is SGHAT and CDR2 FQNNGV. V gave up 5 bases and J gave up 5 bases; unmatched junction bases: 2. The CDR3 loop is CASSGTSDEQYF. The part of the CDR3 DNA that was read is TGTGCCAGCAGCGGGACTAGTGACGAG.

This clone occurred many times. The read is 3 residues too short to cover the CDR3 end, so that end is filled in from the germline J gene. V and J are TRBV20-1 and TRBJ1-2; possible D gene TRBD1, 5 bases. Deletions cut 5 bases from V and 7 bases from J, with 14 bases between. CDR3 length: 12 amino acids. Germline-derived CDR1 and CDR2 are DFQATT and SNEGSKA (reference sequence). CDR3 bases read: TGCAGTGCTGGGGCGGGGGGAAGTGGC. The encoded protein is CSAGAGGSG. The full CDR3 is CSAGAGGSGYTF.

This clone was seen repeatedly, ten times or more. The DNA read from the CDR3 is TGTGCCAGCAGCCTATCCAGCAGGCATAATTCACCC. It specifies CASSLSSRHNSP. The complete CDR3 reads CASSLSSRHNSPLHF. The genes are TRBV7-2 and TRBJ1-6; D unclear. The CDR3 end lies 3 residues beyond the end of the read and is filled in from the germline J gene. CDR1 SGHTA and CDR2 FQGNSA come from the germline V gene. The CDR3 totals 15 residues. Trimming left V 5 bases short and J 5 bases short, with 13 bases between.

This clone was seen at least ten times. The observed sequence ends 3 residues before the CDR3 terminus, with the missing tail filled in from the germline J gene. The chain is built from TRBV20-1 and TRBJ1-1; 7 nucleotides agree with TRBD1. Germline CDR1 is DFQATT and CDR2 is SNEGSKA (reference sequence). CDR3 size: 16 residues. The junction had 15 bases not matched to a gene; V was cut back by 5 bases and J by 3 bases. CDR3 sequence reads: CSAGGGGGLRDTEAFF. The DNA read from the CDR3 is TGCAGTGCTGGTGGAGGGGGCGGATTGAGGGACACTGAA.

A remark on this clone: A read error is likely here: a far larger clone is one base away. Here the CDR3 reads CGSSETSGSPDTQYF. CDR3 bases read: TGTGGCAGCAGTGAAACTAGCGGGAGCCCAGATACG. The chain employs TRBV6-1 and TRBJ2-3, with TRBD2 matching over 11 bases. The read ends 3 residues before the CDR3 terminus; that terminus is restored from the germline J gene. The CDR3 consists of 15 residues. Germline CDR1 and CDR2: MNHNS and SASEGT.